Following are 9 T cell receptor beta chains from one sample sequenced in a study of regulatory T cells in long-lasting Graves disease. Time point noted: newly diagnosed GD, antithyroid drugs for less than 3 months. PBMC RNA was the source of the TCR library. Arm-PCR of CDR3 regions and iRepertoire HTBI primers were used to build TCR beta libraries. Via MiXCR, TCRdb re-called the multiplex PCR reads, giving one row per CDR3 protein. The sample lists 520,000 or so distinct CDR3 sequences, about 11% occurring once. The data also belong to a second study, concerning T cells in Graves' hyperthyroidism and ophthalmopathy.

Sequencing used peripheral blood mononuclear cells (PBMCs), obtained at new diagnosis, from a patient treated with antithyroid drugs. The receptors were gathered from a woman in her thirties with Graves disease.

This clonotype was seen a handful of times. The V and J genes are TRBV27 and TRBJ2-3; 7 bases line up with TRBD1. Germline loops: CDR1 MNHEY, CDR2 SMNVEV (reference sequence). This CDR3 is 13 amino acids long. Germline trimming cut 10 bases from V and 2 bases from J; bases unmatched to any gene: 6. The CDR3 here is CAIATGYTDTQYF. CDR3 nucleotides: TGTGCCATCGCGACAGGGTACACAGATACGCAGTATTTT.

This clonotype occurred many times. As DNA, the CDR3 is TGTGCCAGCAGTTGGGGGGACAGGGGGGCCTGGAATGAGCAGTTCTTC. Its translation: CASSWGDRGAWNEQFF. The chain joins TRBV12-3 or TRBV12-4 to TRBJ2-1, with TRBD1 identical over 11 bases. The junction had 9 bases not matched to a gene; V was cut back by 4 bases and J by 7 bases. This CDR3 contains 16 residues.

This clonotype was detected many times. This chain links TRBV2 with TRBJ1-1; D is uncertain. V gave up 7 bases and J gave up 0 bases, with 6 bases separating them. The length of the CDR3 is 12 residues. CDR1 is SNHLY and CDR2 is FYNNEI in the germline V gene. The CDR3 region is CASILMNTEAFF. DNA of the CDR3: TGTGCCAGCATTCTAATGAACACTGAAGCTTTCTTT.

This clonotype was found a few times. CDR3 DNA: TGTGCCAGCAGCTTAGTCCCGGCGGGGATTACTAGCAATCAGCCCCAGCATTTT. Protein product: CASSLVPAGITSNQPQHF. V usage is TRBV7-9 and J usage is TRBJ1-5; no clear D. The CDR3 spans 18 residues. Germline V lookup: CDR1 SEHNR, CDR2 FQNEAQ (reference sequence). Trimming pared 1 base from V and 0 bases from J, leaving 16 bases between.

The V and J genes are TRBV20-1 and TRBJ1-3; D is ambiguous. This CDR3 contains 13 residues. In germline, CDR1 is DFQATT, CDR2 SNEGSKA (reference sequence). V lost 0 bases to trimming and J lost 4 bases, with 7 bases between them. The CDR3: CSARDRGGNTIYF. In DNA form, the CDR3 reads TGCAGTGCTAGAGATCGCGGGGGAAACACCATATATTTT.

This clonotype was counted a few times. CDR3 DNA: TGTGCCAGCAGCGCCATTCTGGGGGTCGGCACTGAAGCTTTCTTT. This gives the protein CASSAILGVGTEAFF. The rearrangement links TRBV14 to TRBJ1-1; TRBD1 might be the D (5 bases). This CDR3 is 15 amino acids long. CDR1 and CDR2 (germline): SGHDN, FVKESK. V was cut by 5 bases and J by 4 bases, with 17 bases left in between.

V and J are TRBV15 and TRBJ1-2; 10 bases fit TRBD1. This CDR3 has 19 residues. Germline-derived CDR1 and CDR2 are LNHNV and YYDKDF (reference sequence). After removal of 0 bases from V and 6 bases from J, the junction contained 16 bases not matched to a gene. The CDR3 here is CATSRDINPGTGDMNGYTF. The CDR3 DNA reads TGTGCCACCAGCAGAGATATAAATCCTGGGACAGGGGATATGAATGGCTACACCTTC. The whole variable domain, remainder taken from reference TRBV15 and TRBJ1-2, is DAMVIQNPRYQVTQFGKPVTLSCSQTLNHNVMYWYQQKSSQAPKLLFHYYDKDFNNEADTPDNFQSRRPNTSFCFLDIRSPGLGDTAMYLCATSRDINPGTGDMNGYTFGSGTRLTVV.

V gene TRBV19 combines with J gene TRBJ2-1; TRBD2 matches 7 bases. Germline CDR1 and CDR2: LNHDA and SQIVND (reference sequence). The V segment lost 1 base and the J segment 4 bases; nucleotides outside the gene matches: 4. The CDR3 contains 15 residues. The DNA for the CDR3 is TGTGCCAGTAGTATAGGTGGTAGCGGGTACAATGAGCAGTTCTTC. It specifies CASSIGGSGYNEQFF.

This clonotype was found many times. The CDR3 nucleotides are TGTGCCAGCAGTTTCGTTATTGACAGGGGAGGCCAAGAGACCCAGTACTTC. Residues: CASSFVIDRGGQETQYF. This rearrangement joins TRBV28 to TRBJ2-5; TRBD1 matches at 8 bases. The CDR3 is 17 residues long. V shed 3 bases, J shed 1 base, and the junction held 10 bases outside the gene matches. Germline V gene lookup returns CDR1 MDHEN and CDR2 SYDVKM.